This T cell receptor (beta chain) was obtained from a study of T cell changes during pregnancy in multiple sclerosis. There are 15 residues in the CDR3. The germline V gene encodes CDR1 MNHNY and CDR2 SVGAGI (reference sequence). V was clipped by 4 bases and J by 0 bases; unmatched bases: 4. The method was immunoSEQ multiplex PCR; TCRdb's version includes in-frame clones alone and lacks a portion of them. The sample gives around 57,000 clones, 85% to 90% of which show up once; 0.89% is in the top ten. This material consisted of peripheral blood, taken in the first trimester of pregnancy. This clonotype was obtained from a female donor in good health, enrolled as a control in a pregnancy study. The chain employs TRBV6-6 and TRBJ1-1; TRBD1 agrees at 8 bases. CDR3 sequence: CASSFRTGMNTEAFF. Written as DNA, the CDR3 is TGTGCCAGCAGTTTCAGGACAGGGATGAACACTGAAGCTTTCTTT.